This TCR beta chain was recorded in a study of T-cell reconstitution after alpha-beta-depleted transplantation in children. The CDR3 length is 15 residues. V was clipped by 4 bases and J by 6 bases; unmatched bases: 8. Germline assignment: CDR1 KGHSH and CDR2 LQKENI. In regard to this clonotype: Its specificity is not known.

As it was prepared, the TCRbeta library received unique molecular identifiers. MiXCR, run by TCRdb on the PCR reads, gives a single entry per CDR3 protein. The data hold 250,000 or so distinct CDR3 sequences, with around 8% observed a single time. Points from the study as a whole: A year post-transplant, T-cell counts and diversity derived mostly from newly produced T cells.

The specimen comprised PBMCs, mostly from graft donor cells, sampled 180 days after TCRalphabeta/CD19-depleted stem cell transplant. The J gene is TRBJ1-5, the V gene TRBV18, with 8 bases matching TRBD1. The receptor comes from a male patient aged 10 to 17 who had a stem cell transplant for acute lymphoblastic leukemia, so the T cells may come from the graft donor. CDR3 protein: CASSLQDRVGQPQHF. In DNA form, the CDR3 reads TGTGCCAGCTCACTTCAGGACAGGGTGGGTCAGCCCCAGCATTTT.